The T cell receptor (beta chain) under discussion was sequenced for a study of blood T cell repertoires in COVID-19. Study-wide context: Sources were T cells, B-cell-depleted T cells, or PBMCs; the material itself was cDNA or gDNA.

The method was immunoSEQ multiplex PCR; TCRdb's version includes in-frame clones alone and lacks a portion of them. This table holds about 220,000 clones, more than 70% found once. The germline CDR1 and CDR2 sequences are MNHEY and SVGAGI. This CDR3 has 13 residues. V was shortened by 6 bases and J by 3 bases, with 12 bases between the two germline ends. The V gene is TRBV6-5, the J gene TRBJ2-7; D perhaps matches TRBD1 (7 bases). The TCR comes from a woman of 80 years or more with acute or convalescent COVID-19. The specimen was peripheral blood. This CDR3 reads CASRGGQYYEQYF. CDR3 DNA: TGTGCCAGCAGGGGGGGACAGTACTACGAGCAGTACTTC.